This entry features one T cell receptor (beta chain) sequence. Its target is unknown. The data are from a study of cytomegalovirus exposure and HLA in healthy donors. Overall study findings and caveats: The records held CMV serostatus as the only immune exposure information. TCR beta sequences reportedly predicted most subjects' HLA-A and HLA-B alleles accurately. Both high specificity and high sensitivity reportedly marked the classifier's diagnosis of cytomegalovirus status. The Asian-associated ancestry cluster reportedly had fewer N-insertions than the approximately 670-donor mean in a later analysis.

The CDR3 has 14 residues. In germline, CDR1 is MNHEY, CDR2 SMNVEV (reference sequence). V gave up 8 bases and J gave up 0 bases, with 11 bases separating them. PCR employed 60 Vbeta and 13 Jbeta primers. Clones were read by immunoSEQ multiplex PCR, and TCRdb kept only the in-frame ones, dropping some. In the table there are 150,000 to 200,000 clones, roughly 70% of which are singletons. Sequenced input: PBMCs. The chain links TRBV27 to TRBJ2-1; maybe TRBD1 (6 bases). The source of this sequence is a girl under 18 in good health and CMV-seronegative. CDR3 sequence: CASQGGYSYNEQFF. In DNA form, the CDR3 reads TGTGCCAGCCAAGGGGGTTACTCCTACAATGAGCAGTTCTTC.